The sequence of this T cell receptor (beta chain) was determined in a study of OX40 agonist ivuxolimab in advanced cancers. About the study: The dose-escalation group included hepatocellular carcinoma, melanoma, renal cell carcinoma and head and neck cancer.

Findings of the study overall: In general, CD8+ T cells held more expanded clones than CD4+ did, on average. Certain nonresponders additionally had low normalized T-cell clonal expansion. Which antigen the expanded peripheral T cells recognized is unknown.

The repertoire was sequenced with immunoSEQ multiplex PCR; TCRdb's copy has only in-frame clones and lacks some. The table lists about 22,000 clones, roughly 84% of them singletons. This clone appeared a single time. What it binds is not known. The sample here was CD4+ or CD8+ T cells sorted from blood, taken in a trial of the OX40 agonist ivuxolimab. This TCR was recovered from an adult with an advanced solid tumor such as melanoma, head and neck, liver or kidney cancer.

For the CDR3, the DNA is TGTGCCAGCAGTAACCGGGACAGGGAGGGTTCCTACGAGCAGTACTTC. This sequence encodes CASSNRDREGSYEQYF. The V and J genes are TRBV27 and TRBJ2-7; 9 nucleotides align to TRBD1. V was clipped by 5 bases and J by 1 base; unmatched bases: 9. Germline V CDR1 and CDR2: MNHEY, SMNVEV (reference sequence). The CDR3 length is 16 residues.